What follows describes a single T cell receptor (beta chain). No antigen is known for it. TCR beta VDJ and CDR3 were profiled, and genomic DNA was the template. MiXCR, applied by TCRdb to the reads, yields one record per CDR3 protein. This table holds under 250,000 distinct CDR3 sequences, around 43% found once. Trimming removed 3 bases from V and 2 bases from J, with 17 bases in between. This CDR3 comprises 16 residues. Germline V gene sequence: CDR1 LNHDA, CDR2 SQIVND (reference sequence). By flow cytometry, patients selected for sequencing had shown an expansion of CD8+CD57+ cells. Therapy had not been given to patients before blood sampling. The data were obtained in a study of CD8+CD57+ T cells in acquired aplastic anemia. On the study more broadly: Recorded DNA amounts for sorted CD4+ and CD8+ cells had an average of around 3 ug. Findings of the study overall: CD8+ Simpson's diversity in patients was not significantly different from that in controls. A set of about 30 CD8+ CDR3 sequences was shared between patients and controls, and these sequences appeared highly expressed in patients.

The V gene is TRBV19, the J gene TRBJ2-7, with D unclear. The sequence was obtained from a human donor with aplastic anemia. Sequencing was carried out using sorted CD4+, CD8+, or CD8+CD57+ T cells (not recorded which) from PBMCs. CDR3 DNA sequence: TGTGCCAGTAGTATGAGGTTGGGGTGGGATCCCTACGAGCAGTACTTC. Its protein is CASSMRLGWDPYEQYF.